The 2 T cell receptor beta chains given below trace back to one sample, sequenced in a study of vaccination and CD4 T cells after COVID-19. No cognate antigen is known for these TCRs. At the Johns Hopkins FTIC core, DNA taken from cultured CD4+ T cells was sequenced by way of the Oncomine TCR Beta short-read assay. TCRdb called the PCR reads again in MiXCR, with one record for every CDR3 protein. This table has tens of thousands of distinct CDR3 sequences, more than 25% appearing once. Documented time point: late sampling 161 to 241 days after vaccination in a few convalescent patients. Treatment defined: approximately nine-day PBMC culture with coronavirus spike peptide pools or control peptides (ViraFEST assay). The source material was CD4+ T cells from blood, cultured in vitro, sampled about 7 months after SARS-CoV-2 vaccination. Receptor source: a human donor who had recovered from COVID-19.

This clonotype was observed a handful of times. CDR3 in DNA: TGTGCCAGCAGTTACGCGGGAGCGGAGGCAGATACGCAGTATTTT. Its protein is CASSYAGAEADTQYF. This chain connects TRBV6-5 to TRBJ2-3; 7 bases line up with TRBD2. Germline values: CDR1 MNHEY, CDR2 SVGAGI. The CDR3 loop spans 15 amino acids. Trimming cost V 2 bases and J 4 bases; bases outside gene matches: 6.

This clonotype showed up just a few times. This chain links TRBV28 with TRBJ1-5; D possibly corresponds to TRBD1 (6 bases). Trimming took off 10 bases at V and 8 bases at J, with 18 bases between the two ends. From germline, CDR1 is MDHEN and CDR2 SYDVKM. The CDR3 runs 13 residues. DNA of the CDR3: TGTGCCACAAGGACAGAACTACTGGAGCCCCAGCATTTT. This encodes CATRTELLEPQHF.